The rows below give T cell receptor beta chains drawn from one sample of a study of B cell selection in AIRE deficiency. Produced via immunoSEQ multiplex PCR; TCRdb's table is partial and in-frame only. The sample has about 22,000 clones, 94% seen once; the top ten hold just under 2%. The sequencing input was Tregs sorted from PBMCs. Receptors were obtained from a human donor with AIRE deficiency. Both conserved end residues are part of each CDR3. D genes are given only for firm matches. Expanded clones are given a class, and other clones once, few, many or no size at all.

v_gene,d_gene,j_gene,abundance,CDR3nt,CDR3aa
TRBV7-2,TRBD1,TRBJ2-7,NA,TGTGCCAGCAGCTTAGACAGGGGGAACTACGAGCAGTACTTC,CASSLDRGNYEQYF
TRBV7-6,TRBD1,TRBJ2-5,NA,TGTGCCAGCAGCTCTTGGACAGGGCAAGAAGAGACCCAGTACTTC,CASSSWTGQEETQYF
TRBV19,NA,TRBJ1-2,NA,TGTGCCAGTAGTTATACCTGGGGGGCGGTTCTTGGCTATGGCTACACCTTC,CASSYTWGAVLGYGYTF
TRBV19,TRBD1,TRBJ1-5,NA,TGTGCCAGTAGACCCGGGACAGGCAATCAGCCCCAGCATTTT,CASRPGTGNQPQHF
TRBV9,TRBD2,TRBJ2-5,NA,TGTGCCAGCAGCGGCAAACCGGGACTAGCGTCCCAAGAGACCCAGTACTTC,CASSGKPGLASQETQYF
TRBV19,NA,TRBJ1-5,NA,TGTGCCAGTAGTCCGACTTGGGGGGCCCCGGGGGCTCAGCCCCAGCATTTT,CASSPTWGAPGAQPQHF
TRBV7-2,NA,TRBJ2-2,NA,TGTGCCAGCAGGAAGACAGGATACGCGAACACCGGGGAGCTGTTTTTT,CASRKTGYANTGELFF
TRBV2,TRBD2,TRBJ2-7,NA,TGTGCCAGCACTCTGGGGGGACTAGCGGGGACCTACGAGCAGTACTTC,CASTLGGLAGTYEQYF
TRBV30,NA,TRBJ1-3,NA,TGTGCCTGGAGACATACTGGAAACACCATATATTTT,CAWRHTGNTIYF
TRBV7-9,NA,TRBJ2-4,NA,TGTGCCAGCAGCTTCTTGGAGGGGGGACGGGACATTCAGTACTTC,CASSFLEGGRDIQYF
TRBV11-2,NA,TRBJ1-1,NA,TGTGCCAGCAGCTTAGATGGGTGGGGGAAAGCTTTCTTT,CASSLDGWGKAFF
TRBV7-2,NA,TRBJ2-4,few,TGTGCCAGCAGCTCAGAGGGGTTCGGCATTCAGTACTTC,CASSSEGFGIQYF
TRBV30,TRBD1,TRBJ2-1,NA,TGTGCCTGGAGTGCCGGGACAGGGTGGAATGAGCAGTTCTTC,CAWSAGTGWNEQFF
TRBV6-1,NA,TRBJ2-5,few,TGTGCCACAACTGCTCAAGAGACCCAGTACTTC,CATTAQETQYF
TRBV27,TRBD1,TRBJ2-7,NA,TGTGCCAGCAGTTCGCTTACAGGGGGCAGATCCTACGAGCAGTACTTC,CASSSLTGGRSYEQYF
TRBV10-3,NA,TRBJ2-7,NA,TGTGCCATCATGGGGCGGAATTCCTACGAGCAGTACTTC,CAIMGRNSYEQYF
TRBV30,TRBD2,TRBJ2-1,NA,TGTGCCTGGAGCTTCATACAGCGGGGAGAGCAGTTCTTC,CAWSFIQRGEQFF
TRBV11-3,TRBD1,TRBJ2-7,NA,TGTGCCAGCAGCTTGACAGGGGGCTACGAGCAGTACTTC,CASSLTGGYEQYF
TRBV6-5,NA,TRBJ1-1,NA,TGTGCCAGCAGTTACTTGGGAAACACTGAAGCTTTCTTT,CASSYLGNTEAFF
TRBV5-4,TRBD1,TRBJ1-4,few,TGTGCCAGCAGCCAGAGGGGACAGTCTAATGAAAAACTGTTTTTT,CASSQRGQSNEKLFF
TRBV6-5,NA,TRBJ2-6,NA,TGTGCCAGCAGTTCGGCGACGACTGGGGCCAACGTCCTGACTTTC,CASSSATTGANVLTF
TRBV30,NA,TRBJ1-1,NA,TGTGCCTGGAGTCCCCAGGGGCTGGTCACTGAAGCTTTCTTT,CAWSPQGLVTEAFF
TRBV4-2,NA,TRBJ2-5,NA,TGTGCCAGCAGCCAAGAGGCTAGTACATGGCAAGAGACCCAGTACTTC,CASSQEASTWQETQYF
TRBV9,NA,TRBJ2-3,NA,TGTGCCAGCAGCCCGAGTCTGATAGCGGTATCAGGCACAGATACGCAGTATTTT,CASSPSLIAVSGTDTQYF
TRBV28,TRBD1,TRBJ1-2,NA,TGTGCCAGCAGGAGTCCCGGGACAGGGGGCTACACCTTC,CASRSPGTGGYTF
TRBV7-3,NA,TRBJ2-1,NA,TGTGCCAGCAGCTTAGGAAGGTACAATGAGCAGTTCTTC,CASSLGRYNEQFF
TRBV13,TRBD1,TRBJ1-1,NA,TGTGCCAGCAGCAACCCGAGCCGACAGGGAGATGAGGCTTTCTTT,CASSNPSRQGDEAFF
TRBV11-3,NA,TRBJ2-2,NA,TGTGCCAGCAGCCGGGTTGTGGGCACCGGGGAGCTGTTTTTT,CASSRVVGTGELFF
TRBV6-6,NA,TRBJ1-1,NA,TGTGCCAGCAGACCTGCTTTAGGGGTCGGTACTGAAGCTTTCTTT,CASRPALGVGTEAFF
TRBV18,TRBD2,TRBJ2-3,NA,TGTGCCAGCTCACCACGGCTAGCGGGAGAAATGGATACGCAGTATTTT,CASSPRLAGEMDTQYF
TRBV5-1,NA,TRBJ2-4,NA,TGCGCCAGCAGCTTGGGACTAGCCAAAAACATTCAGTACTTC,CASSLGLAKNIQYF
TRBV7-2,NA,TRBJ2-7,NA,TGTGCCAGCAGCCCGCCAGCAACCTACGAGCAGTACTTC,CASSPPATYEQYF
TRBV28,NA,TRBJ1-6,NA,TGTGCCAGCAGACCCCCGGGGCCTTTTGGTTCACCCCTCCACTTT,CASRPPGPFGSPLHF
TRBV4-1,NA,TRBJ2-6,NA,TGCGCCAGCAGCCAATCTACAACGTCTGGGGCCAACGTCCTGACTTTC,CASSQSTTSGANVLTF
TRBV28,NA,TRBJ1-2,NA,TGTGCCAGCAGTACGGGGGTCTATGGCTACACCTTC,CASSTGVYGYTF
TRBV15,NA,TRBJ2-7,NA,TGTGCCACCAGCAAAAACAGAATCTTACGGGAGCCGATCTACGAGCAGTACTTC,CATSKNRILREPIYEQYF
TRBV5-6,NA,TRBJ2-2,NA,TGTGCCAGCAGCCGAGGGCCCTGGGAGCTGTTTTTT,CASSRGPWELFF
TRBV29-1,TRBD2,TRBJ2-1,NA,TGCAGCGTTGAATCGACTAGCGGACGATTTTACAATGAGCAGTTCTTC,CSVESTSGRFYNEQFF
TRBV29-1,TRBD1,TRBJ1-2,once,TGCAGCGTAGGGGACAGGGCTGGCTACACCTTC,CSVGDRAGYTF
TRBV7-9,TRBD1,TRBJ2-7,NA,TGTGCCAGCAGCCAGTGGGACAGGGGCAACGAGCAGTACTTC,CASSQWDRGNEQYF
TRBV2,NA,TRBJ2-5,NA,TGTGCCAGCAGTGACGGCCCCAGAGGTCAAGAGACCCAGTACTTC,CASSDGPRGQETQYF
TRBV9,TRBD1,TRBJ1-1,NA,TGTGCCAGCAGCCCCCGACAGGGGATGAACACTGAAGCTTTCTTT,CASSPRQGMNTEAFF
TRBV7-8,NA,TRBJ1-1,NA,TGTGCCAGCAGCTTGACAGGTAACACTGAAGCTTTCTTT,CASSLTGNTEAFF
TRBV5-6,NA,TRBJ2-4,NA,TGTGCCAGCAGCCCGATAGGGGGGGGCATCGCCAAAAACATTCAGTACTTC,CASSPIGGGIAKNIQYF
TRBV7-6,TRBD2,TRBJ2-5,NA,TGTGCCAGCAGCTTAGTCATTGGGGGGAGGGCCTCGCAGTACTTC,CASSLVIGGRASQYF
TRBV23-1,NA,TRBJ1-4,NA,TGCGCCAGCGGCCCCTATGGAGGCTGGGAAAAACTGTTTTTT,CASGPYGGWEKLFF
TRBV7-2,NA,TRBJ2-7,NA,TGTGCCAGCAGCTTAGTAGGTATCGGGACTTCAGCCTATTACTACGAGCAGTACTTC,CASSLVGIGTSAYYYEQYF
TRBV6-7,NA,TRBJ1-4,NA,TGTGCCACCCCCCCCCTAGGGATTGCAACTAATGAAAAACTGTTTTTT,CATPPLGIATNEKLFF
TRBV6-6,NA,TRBJ2-3,NA,TGTGCCAGCAGACTAGACTTCAGCACAGATACGCAGTATTTT,CASRLDFSTDTQYF
TRBV28,TRBD1,TRBJ1-4,NA,TGTGCCAGCAGCCCCCGGGACAGGGTCGAAAAACTGTTTTTT,CASSPRDRVEKLFF
TRBV19,NA,TRBJ1-5,NA,TGTGCCAGTACTTTGGGAGGCTATAGCAATCAGCCCCAGCATTTT,CASTLGGYSNQPQHF
TRBV30,TRBD1,TRBJ1-3,NA,TGTGCCGCCCCCTCAACAGGGGCTGGAAACACCATATATTTT,CAAPSTGAGNTIYF
TRBV2,NA,TRBJ2-7,once,TGTGCCAGCAGTGACGAGGGGTGGAGGGAGCAGTACTTC,CASSDEGWREQYF
TRBV9,NA,TRBJ2-2,NA,TGTGCCAGCAGCGTAGGCGTCACCGATTCCGGGGAGCTGTTTTTT,CASSVGVTDSGELFF
TRBV6-5,NA,TRBJ1-2,NA,TGTGCCAGCAGTTACACTAACTATGGCTACACCTTC,CASSYTNYGYTF
TRBV7-9,NA,TRBJ1-1,NA,TGTGCCAGCAGCTTAGCGTACGGGGAGAGGGAGACTGAAGCTTTCTTT,CASSLAYGERETEAFF
TRBV11-2,NA,TRBJ2-1,few,TGTGCCAGCAGCTTAGTGAACTACAATGAGCAGTTCTTC,CASSLVNYNEQFF
TRBV19,TRBD2,TRBJ2-3,NA,TGTGCCAGTAGTATCTACAGACTAGCGGGAAGCACAGATACGCAGTATTTT,CASSIYRLAGSTDTQYF
TRBV11-1,NA,TRBJ2-3,NA,TGTGCCAGCAGCTTGGGGGTGTCGGGAACCTCGCAGTATTTT,CASSLGVSGTSQYF
TRBV10-1,TRBD1,TRBJ2-5,NA,TGCGCCAGCAGCACTGGAGGACAGGGAAGTGGGACCCAGTACTTC,CASSTGGQGSGTQYF